This TCR beta chain appears in the sequencing data of a study of blood T cell repertoires in COVID-19. Sequencing used immunoSEQ multiplex PCR; TCRdb keeps in-frame clones, though not all of them. The sample includes 50,000 or so clones, more than 75% of them seen just once. Germline CDR1 and CDR2: SGHDN and FVKESK. V was pared by 2 bases and J by 7 bases, with 12 bases between. The CDR3 totals 15 residues. This clone was seen a single time. Sequences were obtained from peripheral blood. The rearrangement joins TRBV14 to TRBJ1-6, with D maybe TRBD1 (6 bases). The sequence was collected from a man aged 50 to 59 with active COVID-19. The CDR3 region has the DNA TGTGCCAGCAGCCAATCTACAGGGTGGAATTCACCCCTCCACTTT. Encoded protein: CASSQSTGWNSPLHF.